The entry below describes one TCR beta chain. This record belongs to a study of blood T cell repertoires in COVID-19. The CDR3 extends over 16 amino acids. The V and J ends lost 0 bases and 8 bases, in that order; junction bases with no gene match: 9. Germline values: CDR1 SGHRS, CDR2 YFSETQ. Clones were sequenced by immunoSEQ multiplex PCR, and TCRdb holds only the in-frame ones, with some missing. This table has roughly 87,000 clones, roughly 86% appearing once. V gene TRBV5-1 combines with J gene TRBJ2-1; 9 bases agree with TRBD2. This TCR derives from a man in his forties with acute or convalescent COVID-19. Sample: peripheral blood. The CDR3 loop is CASSLAPGLAIDEQFF. CDR3 in DNA: TGCGCCAGCAGCTTGGCTCCGGGACTAGCTATCGATGAGCAGTTCTTC.